One sample yielded the 14 T cell receptor beta chains listed below, sequenced in a study of blood T cells in healthy people across ages. Primers used in a second PCR of about 7 to 12 cycles were a sample-barcoded 5' primer and a J-beta primer mix. TCRdb reprocessed the 5' RACE reads via MiXCR and lists one record per CDR3 protein. Here the sample spans about 800,000 distinct CDR3 sequences, roughly 25% being singletons. The same sample was also studied in work on T cells of mothers and their children.

The material sequenced was blood. The source is a boy aged 10-17 years in good health.

This clonotype has just a few counts. The rearrangement joins TRBV25-1 to TRBJ1-1; D gene ambiguous. The CDR3 sequence is 12 residues long. CDR1 MGHDK and CDR2 SYGVNS come from the germline V gene. The V end lost 7 bases, the J end lost 5 bases, and 11 bases lay between the germline ends. The CDR3 sequence is CASTIGRTEAFF. CDR3 nucleotides: TGTGCCAGCACGATAGGTAGGACTGAAGCTTTCTTT.

The CDR3 DNA follows: TGTGCCAGCAGCCCCCAACGGGGACTAGCGGGACGGGGCACGCAGTATTTT. Translating gives CASSPQRGLAGRGTQYF. The chain links TRBV7-2 to TRBJ2-3; 13 positions match TRBD2. Germline-derived CDR1 and CDR2 are SGHTA and FQGNSA. V lost 5 bases and J lost 9; bases outside the gene matches: 14. This CDR3 comprises 17 residues.

The genes are TRBV21-1 and TRBJ1-4; the table assigns TRBD1, which was not confirmed against the DNA. TRBV21-1 is a documented pseudogene. The length of the CDR3 is 13 residues. CDR3 in amino acids: CASRQGADEKLFF. CDR3 nucleotide sequence: TGTGCCAGCAGACAGGGGGCGGATGAAAAACTGTTTTTT.

This clonotype was seen a few times. The rearrangement links TRBV20-1 to TRBJ1-1; TRBD1 aligns across 9 bases. From germline, CDR1 is DFQATT and CDR2 SNEGSKA (reference sequence). The V segment lost 1 base and the J segment 4 bases; nucleotides outside the gene matches: 4. CDR3 length equals 14 residues. CDR3 protein: CSARGDREVTEAFF. CDR3 sequence (DNA): TGCAGTGCTAGAGGGGACAGGGAGGTCACTGAAGCTTTCTTT.

This clonotype has just a few counts. The chain uses TRBV7-3 and TRBJ2-1; 8 positions agree with TRBD1. Germline V gene sequence: CDR1 SGHTA, CDR2 FQGTGA. V trimming: 4 bases; J trimming: 16 bases; junction bases outside the gene matches: 9. The CDR3 is 12 amino acids. This CDR3 reads CASSSQDRVLFF. The CDR3, as DNA: TGTGCCAGCAGCTCGCAGGACAGGGTGTTATTCTTC. Complete variable domain (other parts from reference TRBV7-3 and TRBJ2-1): GAGVSQTPSNKVTEKGKYVELRCDPISGHTALYWYRQSLGQGPEFLIYFQGTGAADDSGLPNDRFFAVRPEGSVSTLKIQRTERGDSAVYLCASSSQDRVLFFGPGTRLTVL.

This clonotype has only a few counts. The rearrangement links TRBV24-1 to TRBJ2-5, with D possibly being TRBD1 or TRBD2 (5 bases each). Germline V gives CDR1 KGHDR, CDR2 SFDVKD. The CDR3 has 14 residues. V lost 3 bases and J 5 bases, leaving 12 bases between the germline ends. The CDR3 DNA reads as TGTGCCACCAGTGATCGTGACAGCGGTGAGACCCAGTACTTC. Translation gives CATSDRDSGETQYF.

This chain's CDR3 is CSVEGTGTSSYEQYF. In DNA, the CDR3 is TGCAGCGTTGAGGGAACCGGGACAAGCTCCTACGAGCAGTACTTC. The chain uses TRBV29-1 and TRBJ2-5; TRBD1 might be the D (6 bases). TRBJ2-7 explains the end of the DNA better; the J call may be wrong. There are 15 residues in the CDR3. Germline V gene sequence: CDR1 SQVTM, CDR2 ANQGSEA.

The chain combines TRBV5-1 with TRBJ2-7, with 9 bases lining up with TRBD2. Germline CDR1 and CDR2: SGHRS and YFSETQ. The V gene end was trimmed by 0 bases and the J gene end by 6 bases; junction bases not matched to a gene: 7. The CDR3 extends over 15 amino acids. CDR3 residues: CASSLAGGGAVEQYF. The DNA of the CDR3 is TGCGCCAGCAGCTTGGCTGGCGGGGGGGCCGTCGAGCAGTACTTC.

V is TRBV20-1 and J is TRBJ2-1; TRBD2 might be the D (7 bases). The CDR3 loop spans 14 amino acids. Trimming took 5 bases from V and 7 from J, leaving 18 bases between them. Germline loops: CDR1 DFQATT, CDR2 SNEGSKA (reference sequence). The CDR3 DNA follows: TGCAGTGCTCACGAGCCGGGGGGCGGGAATGAGCAGTTCTTC. Amino acid sequence: CSAHEPGGGNEQFF.

This clonotype was counted a few times. This chain links TRBV5-1 with TRBJ2-1; D perhaps matches TRBD2 (6 bases). The germline V gene has CDR1 SGHRS and CDR2 YFSETQ. V lost 1 base and J lost 0, with 8 bases in between. This CDR3 comprises 15 residues. DNA for the CDR3: TGCGCCAGCAGCTTGTACGGGGGCTCCTACAATGAGCAGTTCTTC. It codes for CASSLYGGSYNEQFF.

This clonotype occurred once. V and J are TRBV2 and TRBJ1-4; D unclear. Germline values: CDR1 SNHLY, CDR2 FYNNEI. The CDR3 is 13 amino acids. V was trimmed by 0 bases and J by 5 bases, leaving 4 bases between them. The CDR3 nucleotides read TGTGCCAGCAGTGAAGCGGCGAATGAAAAACTGTTTTTT. As protein: CASSEAANEKLFF.

This clonotype was counted a few times. The chain combines TRBV28 with TRBJ1-1, with a weak D call TRBD1 (6 bases). Germline V gene data show CDR1 as MDHEN and CDR2 as SYDVKM. Trimming shortened V by 2 bases and J by 0 bases, and 13 bases separated the two germline ends. The CDR3 spans 16 residues. The CDR3 loop is CASSLMWGALNTEAFF. In DNA, the CDR3 is TGTGCCAGCAGTTTAATGTGGGGGGCGTTGAACACTGAAGCTTTCTTT.

This clonotype was counted a few times. The V and J genes are TRBV11-1 and TRBJ2-4, with TRBD2 matching over 7 bases. Germline V gene data show CDR1 as SGHAT and CDR2 as FQDESV (reference sequence). V lost 5 bases to trimming and J lost 13 bases; unmatched junction nucleotides: 8. This CDR3 contains 12 residues. CDR3 region: CASSPPEGLQYF. CDR3 nucleotides: TGTGCCAGCAGCCCTCCCGAGGGACTACAGTACTTC.

The chain joins TRBV10-3 to TRBJ2-3; the D gene is possibly TRBD1 (6 bases). This CDR3 spans 15 amino acids. V was shortened by 0 bases and J by 2 bases, with 9 bases between the two germline ends. In germline, CDR1 is ENHRY, CDR2 SYGVKD. The CDR3, as DNA: TGTGCCATCAGTGAGTCGACAGGAATCACAGATACGCAGTATTTT. Translation: CAISESTGITDTQYF.